There are a few counts of the clone carrying this T cell receptor (delta chain). Its antigen is still unknown. These data come from a study of Vδ1+ human thymocytes. Extracted RNA was reverse transcribed into cDNA. CDR3 amplicons came from multiplex PCR with pooled V-gene forward and constant-region reverse primers. TCRdb re-called the multiplex PCR reads through CATT. Of about 50,000 delta-chain clones detected, over 12% appear once; the ten largest clones hold 0.39%. Thymocytes were sorted as CD3+ TCRVdelta1+ TCRVdelta2- after alphabeta T cell depletion. The CDR3 runs 21 residues. Trimming at V came to 6 bases and at J to 0 bases, leaving 20 bases not matched to a gene. Germline-derived CDR1 and CDR2 are TSWWSYY and QGS. Whole-study findings and limits: Bulk data may be misread because of unexpected Vdelta2 sequences. Unlike peripheral blood Vdelta1+ controls, thymic delta-chain sequences included approximately 20% Vdelta2 and few Vdelta3. Highly polyclonal TRG and TRD repertoires with Gaussian CDR3 length distributions appeared in thymus.

The source is a girl under three years old who had congenital heart surgery. J is TRDJ1 and V is TRDV1; TRDD3 matches at 12 bases. The material sequenced was Vdelta1+ gamma-delta thymocytes from the thymus. The sample's subset: FACS-sorted CD3+ TCRalphabeta- TCRVdelta1+ TCRVdelta2- thymocytes. Written as DNA, the CDR3 is TGTGCTCTTGGCGCTACGTTCTCTCTACTGGGGGATACTGGGTACACCGATAAACTCATCTTT. It encodes CALGATFSLLGDTGYTDKLIF.